This T cell receptor (beta chain) was identified in a study of CD8 T cells in ankylosing spondylitis. Study findings and constraints: Some motif variants had been reported before (in reactive arthritis synovial fluid and blood). According to the report, clones linked to the disease were significantly enriched in matched synovial fluid samples taken from ankylosing spondylitis patients. Disease-linked clones were CD8+ and relatively rare in peripheral blood.

Quantitative barcoded 5'-RACE was used to prepare TCR beta libraries. Each CDR3 protein gets one entry after TCRdb re-called the 5' RACE reads with MiXCR. This table has hundreds of thousands of distinct CDR3 sequences, 20% appearing once. Details on this clonotype: The antigen is not known.

In germline, CDR1 is SNHLY, CDR2 FYNNEI. V lost 2 bases, J lost 3 bases, and 7 bases lay in between. The CDR3 totals 13 residues. The chain recombines TRBV2 with TRBJ1-1, with no clear D. Sequences were obtained from blood, either unsorted or a sorted T cell fraction (not recorded which). This receptor was taken from a male donor with ankylosing spondylitis or in good health (not recorded which). Here the CDR3 DNA reads TGTGCCAGCAGTGAAACTGGGGACACTGAAGCTTTCTTT. This gives the protein CASSETGDTEAFF.